The rows below give T cell receptor beta chains drawn from one sample of a study of T cells in Graves' hyperthyroidism and ophthalmopathy. TCRdb fed the multiplex PCR reads into MiXCR, producing one record per CDR3 protein. The sample lists roughly 380,000 distinct CDR3 sequences, approximately 15% occurring once. The sequencing input was blood. These receptors were taken from a man aged 30 to 45 with Graves' hyperthyroidism that later progressed to Graves' ophthalmopathy. Both conserved end residues are part of each CDR3. The order of the fields is V gene, clone size, D gene, J gene, CDR3 protein, CDR3 DNA. D genes are given only for firm matches. Size is omitted from some rows. Given values are once, few, many or a class for expanded clones.

TRBV30	many	TRBD2	TRBJ2-1	CAWRNSGRSSYNEQFF	TGTGCCTGGAGGAATAGCGGGCGGAGCTCCTACAATGAGCAGTTCTTC
TRBV5-1	many	TRBD2	TRBJ2-7	CASSFLAGEYEQYF	TGCGCCAGCAGCTTCCTAGCGGGGGAGTACGAGCAGTACTTC
TRBV2	many	TRBD2	TRBJ2-2	CASSEVVASGGNTGELFF	TGTGCCAGCAGTGAAGTCGTGGCTAGCGGGGGGAACACCGGGGAGCTGTTTTTT
TRBV29-1	-	-	TRBJ2-1	CSVAYRAMQFF	TGCAGCGTTGCCTATCGGGCCATGCAGTTCTTC
TRBV27	many	TRBD2	TRBJ2-1	CASKWGLAVYNEQFF	TGTGCCAGCAAGTGGGGACTAGCGGTGTACAATGAGCAGTTCTTC
TRBV10-3	few	-	TRBJ2-2	CAISDWIGPRELFF	TGTGCCATCAGTGATTGGATCGGCCCTCGGGAGCTGTTTTTT
TRBV29-1	many	-	TRBJ2-5	CSVEGLDQETQYF	TGCAGCGTTGAAGGGCTGGACCAAGAGACCCAGTACTTC
TRBV3-1	few	TRBD1	TRBJ1-2	CASSRTTGVKYYGYTF	TGTGCCAGCAGCCGGACTACAGGGGTGAAGTACTATGGCTACACCTTC
TRBV7-9	-	TRBD1	TRBJ1-5	CASSSGTGVQPQHF	TGTGCCAGCAGCTCCGGGACAGGGGTACAGCCCCAGCATTTT
TRBV5-1	few	-	TRBJ2-7	CASSLAQGMDEQYF	TGCGCCAGCAGCTTGGCTCAGGGGATGGATGAGCAGTACTTC
TRBV2	many	TRBD1	TRBJ1-5	CASKTGGDQPQHF	TGTGCCAGCAAGACAGGGGGCGATCAGCCCCAGCATTTT
TRBV27	-	TRBD1	TRBJ1-1	CASTPGTGSEWTEAFF	TGTGCCAGCACCCCCGGGACAGGGTCCGAATGGACTGAAGCTTTCTTT
TRBV6-5	many	TRBD1	TRBJ2-7	CASSYSGTGGHYEQYF	TGTGCCAGCAGTTACTCCGGGACAGGGGGCCACTACGAGCAGTACTTC
TRBV7-9	-	TRBD1	TRBJ1-4	CASSLGTGGKLFF	TGTGCCAGCAGCTTAGGGACAGGCGGAAAACTGTTTTTT
TRBV5-1	-	-	TRBJ2-5	CASSLYSQKETQYF	TGCGCCAGCAGCTTGTACAGCCAGAAAGAGACCCAGTACTTC
TRBV30	few	-	TRBJ1-3	CAWKRSANTIYF	TGTGCCTGGAAAAGAAGTGCAAACACCATATATTTT
TRBV29-1	many	TRBD1	TRBJ1-4	CSVEVNRGREKLFF	TGCAGCGTTGAAGTGAACAGGGGGCGAGAAAAACTGTTTTTT
TRBV2	many	-	TRBJ1-5	CASSEGRSNQPQHF	TGTGCCAGCAGTGAGGGCCGTAGCAATCAGCCCCAGCATTTT
TRBV20-1	few	-	TRBJ2-2	CSARRGAGELFF	TGCAGTGCTAGAAGGGGCGCCGGGGAGCTGTTTTTT
TRBV5-1	many	-	TRBJ1-1	CASSLLLSVNTEAFF	TGCGCCAGCAGCCTCCTCCTAAGCGTGAACACTGAAGCTTTCTTT
TRBV9	few	-	TRBJ1-4	CASSVETATNEKLFF	TGTGCCAGCAGCGTAGAGACAGCAACTAATGAAAAACTGTTTTTT
TRBV6-1	-	-	TRBJ2-3	CASSEYDRTTDTQYF	TGTGCCAGCAGTGAATATGACAGGACAACAGATACGCAGTATTTT
TRBV2	few	TRBD2	TRBJ2-3	CASRRTSGDTQYF	TGTGCCAGCAGACGGACTAGCGGGGATACGCAGTATTTT
TRBV19	once	-	TRBJ2-7	CASSIPPGGRQYF	TGTGCCAGTAGTATTCCCCCGGGCGGAAGGCAGTACTTC
TRBV6-1	few	-	TRBJ1-2	CASSTRGNHTF	TGTGCCAGCAGCACCCGAGGGAACCACACCTTC
TRBV6-1	many	-	TRBJ2-1	CASTRSSYNEQFF	TGTGCCAGCACAAGGAGCTCCTACAATGAGCAGTTCTTC
TRBV2	many	TRBD1	TRBJ1-5	CASSDDRVWQPQHF	TGTGCCAGCAGTGACGACAGGGTTTGGCAGCCCCAGCATTTT
TRBV6-1	many	-	TRBJ1-2	CASSSTGTINYGYTF	TGTGCCAGCTCCTCTACCGGGACAATTAACTATGGCTACACCTTC
TRBV10-3	-	-	TRBJ2-7	CAISDAGHTSYEQYF	TGTGCCATCAGCGACGCAGGGCATACCTCCTACGAGCAGTACTTC
TRBV7-2	many	-	TRBJ2-7	CASSLGPGPIEQYF	TGTGCCAGCAGCTTAGGGCCGGGACCTATCGAGCAGTACTTC
TRBV6-1	-	-	TRBJ2-7	CASRVEGRYEQYF	TGTGCCAGCAGAGTGGAGGGGAGATACGAGCAGTACTTC
TRBV7-9	many	TRBD1	TRBJ2-5	CASSPSTGRETQYF	TGTGCCAGCAGCCCATCGACAGGGCGGGAGACCCAGTACTTC
TRBV7-9	-	-	TRBJ1-2	CASSLLAAVDGYTF	TGTGCCAGCAGCTTACTGGCAGCCGTGGATGGCTACACCTTC
TRBV28	-	-	TRBJ1-1	CASGLLEVGTEAFF	TGTGCCAGCGGGTTACTTGAGGTTGGCACTGAAGCTTTCTTT
TRBV6-5	many	-	TRBJ1-3	CASSYPDTGNTIYF	TGTGCCAGCAGTTACCCCGACACTGGAAACACCATATATTTT
TRBV29-1	-	-	TRBJ1-2	CSVARLLGGYGYTF	TGCAGCGTTGCCCGCCTACTGGGCGGCTATGGCTACACCTTC
TRBV7-6	few	-	TRBJ2-2	CASSSRGSNTGELFF	TGTGCCAGCAGCTCGCGGGGATCGAACACCGGGGAGCTGTTTTTT
TRBV20-1	few	-	TRBJ1-1	CSAANRLNYIGAFF	TGCAGTGCTGCTAACCGGCTCAACTATATCGGAGCTTTCTTT
TRBV5-1	many	-	TRBJ2-1	CASSPGIGRTNNEQFF	TGCGCCAGCAGCCCAGGGATCGGAAGGACAAACAATGAGCAGTTCTTC
TRBV9	many	-	TRBJ1-2	CASSGGANYGYTF	TGTGCCAGCAGCGGTGGAGCTAACTATGGCTACACCTTC
TRBV27	many	TRBD1	TRBJ1-4	CASSLFSTGGRGEKLFF	TGTGCCAGCAGTTTATTCTCGACAGGGGGCAGAGGTGAAAAACTGTTTTTT
TRBV19	-	TRBD1	TRBJ2-2	CASSIKGQGAAGELFF	TGTGCCAGTAGTATAAAAGGACAGGGGGCGGCCGGGGAGCTGTTTTTT
TRBV20-1	-	-	TRBJ2-3	CSARAGSIGYSTDTQYF	TGCAGTGCTAGGGCAGGTTCTATCGGGTATAGCACAGATACGCAGTATTTT
TRBV20-1	-	TRBD2	TRBJ2-2	CSARDRLAGVRTGELFF	TGCAGTGCTAGAGATCGACTAGCGGGGGTTCGCACCGGGGAGCTGTTTTTT
TRBV15	-	-	TRBJ1-4	CATSRVGRTNEELFF	TGTGCCACCAGCAGAGTTGGAAGGACTAATGAAGAACTGTTTTTT
TRBV20-1	many	-	TRBJ1-2	CSAAGGSTTSYGYTF	TGCAGTGCAGCGGGGGGCTCAACCACAAGCTATGGCTACACCTTC
TRBV7-6	many	-	TRBJ2-1	CASSGLGGLYNEQFF	TGTGCCAGCAGCGGACTTGGGGGGCTTTACAATGAGCAGTTCTTC
TRBV20-1	-	-	TRBJ1-2	CSARGKGGGGYGYTF	TGCAGTGCTAGAGGAAAGGGGGGAGGCGGCTATGGCTACACCTTC
TRBV6-1	few	TRBD2	TRBJ2-3	CASSEKTSGGTDTQYF	TGTGCCAGCAGTGAAAAGACTAGCGGGGGCACAGATACGCAGTATTTT
TRBV12-3/TRBV12-4	many	TRBD1	TRBJ1-2	CASSHRPGQGAIGTGYTF	TGTGCCAGCAGCCACCGACCGGGACAGGGGGCGATCGGTACTGGCTACACCTTC
TRBV5-5	many	TRBD1	TRBJ1-1	CASSLSVRGTEAFF	TGTGCCAGCAGCTTGTCGGTCAGGGGGACTGAAGCTTTCTTT
TRBV19	-	TRBD2	TRBJ2-2	CASSIDPPLAGFTGELFF	TGTGCCAGTAGTATAGATCCCCCCCTAGCGGGGTTCACCGGGGAGCTGTTTTTT
TRBV6-1	-	-	TRBJ1-2	CASSRAEEGRSYGYTF	TGTGCCAGCAGCCGGGCCGAAGAGGGGAGATCCTATGGCTACACCTTC
TRBV6-1	few	TRBD1	TRBJ1-5	CASSAGTGNQPQHF	TGTGCCAGCAGTGCCGGGACAGGCAATCAGCCCCAGCATTTT
TRBV24-1	few	-	TRBJ2-4	CATWTVSLAKNIQYF	TGTGCCACCTGGACAGTAAGTTTAGCCAAAAACATTCAGTACTTC
TRBV11-2	many	-	TRBJ2-3	CASRGTGIRTDTQYF	TGTGCCAGCAGGGGTACCGGGATTCGCACAGATACGCAGTATTTT
TRBV2	many	-	TRBJ1-1	CASSRQVNTEAFF	TGTGCCAGCAGCAGACAGGTTAACACTGAAGCTTTCTTT